The TCR beta chain under discussion was sequenced for a study of regulatory T cells in long-lasting Graves disease. Investigators prepared the TCR beta libraries by applying iRepertoire HTBI primers and Arm-PCR of CDR3 regions. One entry per CDR3 protein results from TCRdb running MiXCR on the multiplex PCR reads. The data hold hundreds of thousands of distinct CDR3 sequences, with 15% to 20% observed a single time. The sample holds many counts of this clonotype. What it recognizes is unknown. Regarding time point: newly diagnosed GD, antithyroid drugs for less than 3 months. From PBMCs, RNA was extracted and then used to make the TCR library. Study results and limitations: Researchers reported studying only peripheral blood, not thyroid tissue. Persistent Graves' disease cases displayed lower TCR diversity than newly diagnosed ones.

The data were also submitted as part of a second study, on T cells in Graves' hyperthyroidism and ophthalmopathy. As reported in that work: Participants, patients aged 18 to 65, had newly diagnosed hyperthyroidism with a duration under 2 months. Carried out on the TCR CDR3, a first-round RT-PCR used the HTBI primer set.

The specimen comprised peripheral blood mononuclear cells (PBMCs), sampled at new diagnosis, from a patient treated with antithyroid drugs. This TCR was recovered from a woman aged 35-65 years with Graves disease.

CDR3 in DNA: TGTGCCTGGACTGTGGGGGGCAACACTGAAGCTTTCTTT. It yields the protein CAWTVGGNTEAFF. The rearrangement joins TRBV30 to TRBJ1-1, with a tentative D call TRBD1 (6 bases). Trimming took off 4 bases at V and 2 bases at J, with 11 bases between the two ends. Per germline, CDR1 GTSNPN and CDR2 SVGIG (reference sequence). CDR3 size: 13 residues.